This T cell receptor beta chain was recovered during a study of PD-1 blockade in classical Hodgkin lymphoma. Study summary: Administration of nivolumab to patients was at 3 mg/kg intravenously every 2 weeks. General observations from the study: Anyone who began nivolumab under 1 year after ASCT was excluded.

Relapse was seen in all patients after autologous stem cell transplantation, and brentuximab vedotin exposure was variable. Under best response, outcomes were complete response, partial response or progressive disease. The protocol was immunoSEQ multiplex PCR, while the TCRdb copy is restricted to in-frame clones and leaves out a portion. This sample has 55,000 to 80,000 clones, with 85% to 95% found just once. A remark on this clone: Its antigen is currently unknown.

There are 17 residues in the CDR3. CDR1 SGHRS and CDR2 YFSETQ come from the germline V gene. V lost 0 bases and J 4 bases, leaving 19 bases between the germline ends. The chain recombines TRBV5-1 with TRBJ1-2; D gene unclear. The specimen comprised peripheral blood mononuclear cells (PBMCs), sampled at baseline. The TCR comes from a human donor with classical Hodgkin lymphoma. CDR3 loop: CASSLGWGNPEGYGYTF. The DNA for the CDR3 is TGCGCCAGCAGCTTGGGTTGGGGTAACCCCGAGGGCTATGGCTACACCTTC.